One sample yielded the 5 T cell receptor beta chains listed below, sequenced in a study of blood T cell repertoires in COVID-19. The protocol was immunoSEQ multiplex PCR, while the TCRdb copy is restricted to in-frame clones and leaves out a portion. The top ten hold roughly 15% of the sample, which has some 120,000 clones, roughly 83% seen once. The specimen sequenced was peripheral blood. The receptors were gathered from a woman between 45 and 60 years old with acute or convalescent COVID-19.

The rearrangement links TRBV27 to TRBJ1-1, with TRBD1 matching 8 bases. The CDR3 has 14 residues. V shed 2 bases and J 7 bases; nucleotides not matched to a gene: 6. The germline V gene encodes CDR1 MNHEY and CDR2 SMNVEV (reference sequence). The CDR3 spells CASSLGTTGVEAFF. The CDR3, as DNA: TGTGCCAGCAGTTTAGGGACGACAGGGGTTGAAGCTTTCTTT.

V usage is TRBV19 and J usage is TRBJ1-3; D not resolved. Trimming removed 3 bases at V and 1 base at J, with 7 bases between. Per germline, CDR1 LNHDA and CDR2 SQIVND (reference sequence). CDR3 length equals 14 residues. CDR3 nucleotides: TGTGCCAGTAGTATCCCCGGGTCTGGAAACACCATATATTTT. Protein sequence: CASSIPGSGNTIYF.

The V call is TRBV5-6, the J call TRBJ1-3, with 8 bases identical to TRBD1. V lost 1 base and J lost 3; bases outside the gene matches: 12. The CDR3 spans 18 residues. Germline lookup yields CDR1 SGHDT and CDR2 YYEEEE. The chain's CDR3 is CASSLLGQGKQVGNTIYF. The CDR3 nucleotides are TGTGCCAGCAGCTTGCTTGGACAGGGAAAACAAGTTGGAAACACCATATATTTT.

The chain combines TRBV11-2 with TRBJ1-1, with unresolved D. The CDR3 extends over 13 amino acids. Deletions cut 0 bases from V and 3 bases from J, with 5 bases between. Germline V gene data show CDR1 as SGHAT and CDR2 as FQNNGV. This CDR3 is CASSLDLYTEAFF. In nucleotides, the CDR3 is TGTGCCAGCAGCTTAGATCTATACACTGAAGCTTTCTTT.

The genes are TRBV9 and TRBJ1-1; D is undetermined. Germline V gene data show CDR1 as SGDLS and CDR2 as YYNGEE. The V and J ends lost 4 bases and 7 bases respectively, with 11 bases between them. The CDR3 extends over 12 amino acids. CDR3 region: CASSLETGEAFF. The DNA for the CDR3 is TGTGCCAGCAGCCTTGAGACGGGTGAAGCTTTCTTT.